These 26 T cell receptor beta chains originate from one sample sequenced in a study of T-cell memory formation after mild COVID-19. TCRdb reprocessed the 5' RACE reads via MiXCR and lists one record per CDR3 protein. The sample yields roughly 610,000 distinct CDR3 sequences, 15% to 20% seen once. The sequencing input was PBMCs or a T cell subset sorted from them (not recorded which). These receptors all stem from an adult woman who had mild COVID-19 (a few samples of this study predate the infection). Cell type and time point are not known.

This clonotype was found many times. The genes are TRBV12-3 or TRBV12-4 and TRBJ1-2; 8 nucleotides agree with TRBD1. Germline trimming cut 0 bases from V and 0 bases from J; bases unmatched to any gene: 0. The CDR3 is made up of 15 amino acids. The CDR3 DNA reads TGTGCCAGCAGTTTAGCGGGACAGGCTAACTATGGCTACACCTTC. Its protein is CASSLAGQANYGYTF.

J is TRBJ2-7 and V is TRBV14; D remains unclear. CDR1 is SGHDN, CDR2 FVKESK, per germline. The V gene lost 0 bases and the J gene lost 2 bases, with 11 bases spanning the gap. The CDR3 is made up of 15 amino acids. CDR3 region: CASSQDRTSPYEQYF. DNA for the CDR3: TGTGCCAGCAGCCAAGATCGTACCTCGCCCTACGAGCAGTACTTC.

This chain links TRBV20-1 with TRBJ2-1; D unclear. V lost 0 bases and J lost 2, with 8 bases in between. Germline-derived CDR1 and CDR2 are DFQATT and SNEGSKA (reference sequence). The CDR3 is made up of 14 amino acids. The CDR3 bases are TGCAGTGCTAGAGATAGGGAAACCTACAATGAGCAGTTCTTC. Protein product: CSARDRETYNEQFF.

This clonotype has more than one count but fewer than ten. This chain links TRBV2 with TRBJ2-1; D remains unclear. Germline-derived CDR1 and CDR2 are SNHLY and FYNNEI. Trimming pared 0 bases from V and 0 bases from J, leaving 12 bases between. CDR3 length equals 17 residues. The CDR3 reads CASSEALGPSSYNEQFF. The CDR3 DNA is TGTGCCAGCAGTGAAGCGCTTGGTCCCAGCTCCTACAATGAGCAGTTCTTC.

V and J are TRBV24-1 and TRBJ2-7, with 9 bases matching TRBD2. V was clipped by 2 bases and J by 10 bases; unmatched bases: 17. Germline CDR1 KGHDR, CDR2 SFDVKD. CDR3 length equals 17 residues. For the CDR3, the DNA is TGTGCCACCAGTGATTCCTCGACGGTTAGCGGGAGATTAGGTCAGTACTTC. Protein product: CATSDSSTVSGRLGQYF.

This clonotype was detected only a few times. This sequence joins TRBV7-9 and TRBJ2-3; the D call may be TRBD1 or TRBD2 (5 bases each). Trimming took 8 bases from V and 5 from J, leaving 20 bases between them. Germline assignment: CDR1 SEHNR and CDR2 FQNEAQ (reference sequence). The CDR3 sequence is 15 residues long. Here the CDR3 DNA reads TGTGCCAGCGCCTTAGGGACCCACGGGAAAGATACGCAGTATTTT. Its protein product is CASALGTHGKDTQYF.

In its sample, this clonotype was seen a few times. This chain uses TRBV27 with TRBJ2-7, with D perhaps assigned TRBD1 or TRBD2 (5 bases each). The CDR3 contains 14 residues. Germline CDR1 is MNHEY and CDR2 is SMNVEV (reference sequence). V shed 8 bases and J shed 5 bases, with 19 bases lying between them. The CDR3 is CASASGLTLHEQYF. CDR3 nucleotides: TGTGCCAGCGCCTCGGGGCTTACCCTCCACGAGCAGTACTTC.

This clonotype was seen at least ten times. The chain uses TRBV5-1 and TRBJ1-1; tentatively, D is TRBD1 (5 bases). Germline V gene data show CDR1 as SGHRS and CDR2 as YFSETQ. The CDR3 runs to 14 residues. Trimming took 0 bases from V and 5 from J, leaving 11 bases between them. CDR3: CASSLGRVGTEAFF. The CDR3 bases are TGCGCCAGCAGCTTGGGCAGGGTCGGAACTGAAGCTTTCTTT.

The V call is TRBV29-1, the J call TRBJ2-7; 8 bases line up with TRBD2. J was trimmed by 2 bases and V by 3 bases; bases with no gene match: 6. This CDR3 has 14 amino acids. Germline V gene data show CDR1 as SQVTM and CDR2 as ANQGSEA. Here the CDR3 DNA reads TGCAGCGTTGAGGTTAGCGGGAAACCCTACGAGCAGTACTTC. Protein sequence: CSVEVSGKPYEQYF.

This clonotype came up a few times. The chain joins TRBV20-1 to TRBJ2-2; 8 bases are shared with TRBD2. J was trimmed by 2 bases and V by 3 bases; bases with no gene match: 8. CDR1 DFQATT and CDR2 SNEGSKA come from the germline V gene (reference sequence). The CDR3 runs 16 residues. The CDR3 DNA follows: TGCAGTGCTAGGAGGCCGGGACTAGTAAACACCGGGGAGCTGTTTTTT. It yields the protein CSARRPGLVNTGELFF.

This clonotype has at least ten counts. The V and J genes are TRBV7-2 and TRBJ2-1, with D possibly being TRBD2 (6 bases). Germline CDR1 is SGHTA and CDR2 is FQGNSA. This CDR3 has 15 residues. V dropped 5 bases and J dropped 4 bases, with 15 bases sitting between them. The chain's CDR3 is CASSRTGLEYNEQFF. In DNA, the CDR3 is TGTGCCAGCAGCCGGACGGGACTGGAATACAATGAGCAGTTCTTC.

This clonotype appeared many times. V gene TRBV19 combines with J gene TRBJ2-2; possible D gene TRBD1, 5 bases. Germline loops: CDR1 LNHDA, CDR2 SQIVND (reference sequence). Trimming removed 9 bases at V and 1 base at J, with 9 bases between. The CDR3 length is 13 residues. CDR3 region: CASRGQNTGELFF. CDR3 DNA: TGTGCCAGCAGAGGACAGAACACCGGGGAGCTGTTTTTT.

The genes are TRBV20-1 and TRBJ2-1; a possible D gene is TRBD2 (6 bases). The V end was cut by 8 bases, the J end by 4 bases, with 18 bases between. The CDR3 totals 14 residues. Germline CDR1 is DFQATT and CDR2 is SNEGSKA (reference sequence). The CDR3 loop is CSTFAGLSYNEQFF. CDR3 in DNA: TGCAGTACTTTCGCGGGACTCTCTTACAATGAGCAGTTCTTC.

This clonotype was seen repeatedly, ten times or more. This chain connects TRBV20-1 to TRBJ1-5; D gene ambiguous. This CDR3 is built from 14 residues. V gave up 4 bases and J gave up 6 bases, with 16 bases separating them. Germline-derived CDR1 and CDR2 are DFQATT and SNEGSKA (reference sequence). CDR3 in DNA: TGCAGTGCTACCCCCGCGGGAGATATTCAGCCCCAGCATTTT. It encodes CSATPAGDIQPQHF.

The chain recombines TRBV29-1 with TRBJ1-2; the D gene is possibly TRBD1 (5 bases). The CDR3 length is 15 residues. Per germline, CDR1 SQVTM and CDR2 ANQGSEA. V gave up 4 bases and J gave up 5 bases, with 20 bases separating them. CDR3 in DNA: TGCAGCGTTGTCCCTACTGGGCAGGGAGGTTATGGCTACACCTTC. Protein product: CSVVPTGQGGYGYTF.

The CDR3 loop reads CASSPPLAGGPREQFF. The DNA for the CDR3 is TGTGCCAGCAGCCCTCCCCTAGCGGGGGGCCCCCGCGAGCAGTTCTTC. The chain couples TRBV7-9 to TRBJ2-1; TRBD2 agrees at 11 bases. Germline V lookup: CDR1 SEHNR, CDR2 FQNEAQ (reference sequence). CDR3 length: 16 amino acids. Germline trimming cut 5 bases from V and 10 bases from J; bases unmatched to any gene: 13.

This clonotype showed up just a few times. The chain recombines TRBV9 with TRBJ2-7; 9 nucleotides line up with TRBD2. Germline V gene data show CDR1 as SGDLS and CDR2 as YYNGEE. This CDR3 spans 16 amino acids. After removal of 2 bases from V and 5 bases from J, the junction contained 11 bases not matched to a gene. The CDR3 DNA follows: TGTGCCAGCAGCGTGGCGGGAGGGCCGCTTGGGGACGAGCAGTACTTC. The encoded protein is CASSVAGGPLGDEQYF.

This clonotype has more than one count but fewer than ten. The chain uses TRBV27 and TRBJ1-1; 11 bases line up with TRBD1. The CDR3 length is 13 residues. The germline V gene has CDR1 MNHEY and CDR2 SMNVEV (reference sequence). The trim removed 10 bases at V and 8 bases at J, leaving 9 bases unmatched. The CDR3 protein is CATRTGGAVEAFF. CDR3 in DNA: TGTGCCACCCGGACAGGGGGCGCGGTGGAAGCTTTCTTT.

This chain uses TRBV4-2 with TRBJ2-7; D may correspond to TRBD1 or TRBD2 (7 bases each). This CDR3 spans 15 amino acids. The germline CDR1 and CDR2 sequences are LGHNA and YNFKEQ. The ends were cut back, 4 bases at V and 1 base at J, with 14 bases in the middle. CDR3 DNA sequence: TGTGCCAGCAGCCCAGGGGGGGGAAGTTCCTACGAGCAGTACTTC. Translating gives CASSPGGGSSYEQYF.

The table lists this clonotype with a few counts. This chain connects TRBV12-3 or TRBV12-4 to TRBJ2-1; D is perhaps TRBD2 (5 bases). CDR3 length: 12 residues. Trimming removed 1 base at V and 13 bases at J, with 11 bases between. The CDR3 nucleotides are TGTGCCAGCAGTTTAGTAGAGGCGGGTCAGTTCTTC. It translates to CASSLVEAGQFF.

This clonotype was seen more than once but under ten times. The gene calls are TRBV5-1 and TRBJ2-5; D is possibly TRBD1 or TRBD2 (6 bases each). The CDR3 sequence is 15 residues long. Germline lookup yields CDR1 SGHRS and CDR2 YFSETQ. V was pared by 2 bases and J by 1 base, with 12 bases between. The chain's CDR3 is CASSFYTGAQETQYF. The CDR3 nucleotides are TGCGCCAGCAGCTTTTATACGGGGGCCCAAGAGACCCAGTACTTC.

This clonotype was recorded at least ten times. DNA of the CDR3: TGCGCCAGCAGCTCCCAAGAGACCCAGTACTTC. Residues: CASSSQETQYF. The V call is TRBV5-1, the J call TRBJ2-5; D not certain. V was trimmed by 3 bases and J by 1 base, leaving 1 base between them. CDR1 and CDR2 (germline): SGHRS, YFSETQ. The CDR3 runs to 11 residues.

The CDR3 DNA follows: TGTGCCAGCAGTCTGTTGGTGGGGGAGCAGTACTTC. It yields the protein CASSLLVGEQYF. The chain joins TRBV12-3 or TRBV12-4 to TRBJ2-7, with D uncertain. This CDR3 is 12 amino acids long. V lost 5 bases and J lost 7, with 12 bases in between.

This clonotype was observed at least ten times. The rearrangement uses TRBV20-1 and TRBJ1-1; 7 positions agree with TRBD1. J gave up 1 base and V 6 bases, and 5 bases lay outside the gene matches. Germline CDR1 and CDR2: DFQATT and SNEGSKA (reference sequence). The CDR3 length is 13 residues. The CDR3 region is CSARDSENTEAFF. CDR3 DNA: TGCAGTGCGCGGGACAGCGAGAACACTGAAGCTTTCTTT.

The genes are TRBV19 and TRBJ1-6, with D unclear. Trimming left V 7 bases short and J 6 bases short, with 10 bases between. CDR3 size: 13 residues. Germline V CDR1 and CDR2: LNHDA, SQIVND (reference sequence). The CDR3 DNA sequence: TGTGCCAGTATGACCGGTTTTAATTCACCCCTCCACTTT. This gives the protein CASMTGFNSPLHF.

This clonotype was detected a few times. The chain recombines TRBV4-2 with TRBJ2-5; a possible D gene is TRBD1 (6 bases). The germline gives CDR1 LGHNA, CDR2 YNFKEQ. Between the trimmed V and J ends, which lost 0 bases and 3 bases, there was a span of 11 bases. The CDR3 loop spans 15 amino acids. For the CDR3, the DNA is TGTGCCAGCAGCCAAGATCGGGCAGGGGAAGAGACCCAGTACTTC. The encoded protein is CASSQDRAGEETQYF.